Detailed here is one TCR beta chain. Antigen: not known. The data belong to a study of cytomegalovirus exposure and HLA in healthy donors. Study observations and caveats: Most of the TCR beta V segments (in an earlier analysis) were productive either about 90% or about 30% of the time. Listed as cytomegalovirus-associated were more than 150 TCR beta chains.

Donors were ostensibly healthy at sampling, although undocumented immune exposures were probable. Primers for the PCR totalled 60 Vbeta and 13 Jbeta. The table came from immunoSEQ multiplex PCR; TCRdb's copy has only in-frame clones and leaves some out. The table lists about 63,000 clones, about 65% of them singletons, with around a quarter in the top ten. V gave up 7 bases and J gave up 9 bases; unmatched junction bases: 14. Germline values: CDR1 SNHLY, CDR2 FYNNEI. There are 14 residues in the CDR3. The sequencing sample was made of PBMCs. This sequence originates from a man in his fifties in good health and CMV-seropositive. The chain uses TRBV2 and TRBJ2-7; 8 bases match TRBD2. CDR3 sequence (DNA): TGTGCCAGCACCATGGGGGGACCCGGGAGGGGGCAGTACTTC. This encodes CASTMGGPGRGQYF. Variable domain in full (rest from reference TRBV2 and TRBJ2-7): EPEVTQTPSHQVTQMGQEVILRCVPISNHLYFYWYRQILGQKVEFLVSFYNNEISEKSEIFDDQFSVERPDGSNFTLKIRSTKLEDSAMYFCASTMGGPGRGQYFGPGTRLTVT.